The present TCR beta chain was sequenced within a study of shared clonotypes between healthy human individuals. Whole-study results and caveats: Naive CD4 clonotypes overlapped across a handful of donors at roughly 5%. Memory subsets had estimated richness that was generally smaller than that of naive subsets.

Concerning this clone itself: Its antigen is not known.

Generated by immunoSEQ multiplex PCR, the TCRdb table keeps only in-frame clones and is missing some. The sample includes about 2.5 million clones, 92% seen only once; the top ten take 0.37%. Looked up from germline, CDR1 is SGHDT and CDR2 is YYEEEE. The CDR3 has 13 residues. The V end was cut by 0 bases, the J end by 2 bases, with 3 bases between. The rearrangement joins TRBV5-6 to TRBJ2-1; D is unresolved. The sample consisted of naive CD4+ T cells from PBMCs. Stated subset: CD45RA+ positively selected. The sequence came from a man between 18 and 29 years old in good health. Some clones in this sample may be carry-over from other donors' samples. The CDR3 nucleotides are TGTGCCAGCAGCTTGGGTACCTACAATGAGCAGTTCTTC. Protein sequence: CASSLGTYNEQFF.